The 29 T cell receptor beta chains given below trace back to one sample, sequenced in a study of blood T cell repertoires in COVID-19. The method was immunoSEQ multiplex PCR; TCRdb's version includes in-frame clones alone and lacks a portion of them. There are roughly 300,000 clones in the sample; about 89% occur only once, and approximately 1.6% lies in the top ten. Sequenced: peripheral blood. These receptor sequences come from a woman aged 35 to 49 who had recovered from COVID-19.

The chain links TRBV10-3 to TRBJ2-7, with D possibly being TRBD1 (5 bases). The CDR3 totals 16 residues. V was pared by 0 bases and J by 6 bases, with 18 bases between. Germline CDR1 and CDR2: ENHRY and SYGVKD. DNA for the CDR3: TGTGCCATCAGTGAGTCCCTCTATCAGGGTACGAGCGAGCAGTACTTC. It is translated as CAISESLYQGTSEQYF.

In its sample, this clone was seen a few times. This chain links TRBV6-2 or TRBV6-3 with TRBJ2-7; possible D gene TRBD2, 6 bases. CDR3 length equals 14 residues. Germline values: CDR1 MNHEY, CDR2 SVGEGT. Trimming cost V 7 bases and J 1 base, with 14 bases left between them. The CDR3 reads CASTPGTRSYEQYF. DNA for the CDR3: TGTGCCAGCACCCCAGGGACTCGTTCCTACGAGCAGTACTTC.

The chain couples TRBV11-3 to TRBJ2-7; 7 bases fit TRBD2. CDR1 and CDR2 (germline): SGHNT, YENEEA. The CDR3 spans 13 residues. The V gene end was trimmed by 1 base and the J gene end by 6 bases; junction bases not matched to a gene: 3. CDR3: CASSLGGGREQYF. The DNA of the CDR3 is TGTGCCAGCAGCTTAGGGGGAGGGCGCGAGCAGTACTTC.

A few counts support this clone. In DNA form, the CDR3 reads TGTGCCAGCAGGGTGGGACTAGCGTTTACCGAGCAGTTCTTC. Translation gives CASRVGLAFTEQFF. The chain couples TRBV27 to TRBJ2-1; 10 bases are a match to TRBD2. V was pared by 6 bases and J by 10 bases, with 9 bases of the junction left unmatched. CDR1 MNHEY and CDR2 SMNVEV come from the germline V gene (reference sequence). This CDR3 spans 14 amino acids.

V usage is TRBV7-2 and J usage is TRBJ2-7; weak D call: TRBD1 (6 bases). Trimming removed 5 bases from V and 2 bases from J, with 19 bases in between. This CDR3 has 16 amino acids. CDR1 is SGHTA and CDR2 is FQGNSA in the germline V gene. The CDR3 here is CASSPNRVGAPYEQYF. CDR3 bases: TGTGCCAGCAGCCCGAACAGGGTAGGGGCTCCCTACGAGCAGTACTTC.

The genes are TRBV5-1 and TRBJ2-1; a weak D match, TRBD1 (5 bases). The V gene lost 1 base and the J gene lost 8 bases, with 13 bases spanning the gap. The CDR3 covers 14 residues. The germline CDR1 and CDR2 sequences are SGHRS and YFSETQ. The CDR3 here is CASSLRQGSDEQFF. The CDR3 DNA is TGCGCCAGCAGCTTGAGGCAGGGCAGCGATGAGCAGTTCTTC. The complete variable domain, with remaining parts taken from reference TRBV5-1 and TRBJ2-1, reads KAGVTQTPRYLIKTRGQQVTLSCSPISGHRSVSWYQQTPGQGLQFLFEYFSETQRNKGNFPGRFSGRQFSNSRSEMNVSTLELGDSALYLCASSLRQGSDEQFFGPGTRLTVL.

The CDR3 protein is CASSPSGGGYYNEQFF. CDR3 coding DNA: TGTGCCAGCAGTCCTTCCGGCGGGGGATACTACAATGAGCAGTTCTTC. V gene TRBV2 combines with J gene TRBJ2-1; 7 nucleotides align to TRBD2. Unmatched junction bases numbered 10, after V lost 5 bases and J lost 3 bases. The CDR3 is 16 residues long. The germline V gene encodes CDR1 SNHLY and CDR2 FYNNEI.

This clone was seen repeatedly, ten times or more. The rearrangement uses TRBV18 and TRBJ1-5, with a weak D call TRBD1 (5 bases). V was trimmed by 6 bases and J by 6 bases, leaving 9 bases between them. This CDR3 has 12 amino acids. The V gene's germline CDR1 is KGHSH and CDR2 LQKENI. DNA for the CDR3: TGTGCCAGCTCGGGAGGGACTCAGCCCCAGCATTTT. Translation gives CASSGGTQPQHF.

This clone has only one observation. The V call is TRBV9, the J call TRBJ2-1; D is unresolved. This CDR3 comprises 17 residues. Germline lookup yields CDR1 SGDLS and CDR2 YYNGEE. Trimming left V 0 bases short and J 0 bases short, with 13 bases between. As DNA, the CDR3 is TGTGCCAGCAGCGTAGGTAGTTACCTCTCCTCCTACAATGAGCAGTTCTTC. Protein product: CASSVGSYLSSYNEQFF.

The rearrangement joins TRBV3-1 (or the pseudogene TRBV3-2) to TRBJ1-4; D is unclear. This CDR3 is 13 amino acids long. V shed 1 base and J shed 8 bases, with 8 bases lying between them. Germline V gene lookup returns CDR1 LGHDT and CDR2 YNNKEL (reference sequence). The CDR3, as DNA: TGTGCCAGCAGCCAAGTTAGATGGGAAAAACTGTTTTTT. It yields the protein CASSQVRWEKLFF.

The chain is built from TRBV30 and TRBJ1-2; D might be TRBD1 (5 bases). With 0 bases removed from V and 4 bases from J, the gap between germline ends came to 12 bases. The CDR3 covers 14 residues. The V gene's germline CDR1 is GTSNPN and CDR2 SVGIG (reference sequence). DNA for the CDR3: TGTGCCTGGAGTGTGTGGGGGGGGATCTATGGCTACACCTTC. This gives the protein CAWSVWGGIYGYTF.

V is TRBV4-2 and J is TRBJ1-2, with 7 bases fitting TRBD1. Unmatched junction bases numbered 14, after V lost 3 bases and J lost 4 bases. In germline, CDR1 is LGHNA, CDR2 YNFKEQ. The CDR3 consists of 17 residues. Here the CDR3 reads CASSQDEGAPNLYGYTF. CDR3 DNA sequence: TGTGCCAGCAGCCAGGACGAGGGGGCTCCCAACCTCTATGGCTACACCTTC.

The CDR3 DNA follows: TGCAGCGTAGGGGGACACCTGAACACTGAAGCTTTCTTT. Protein product: CSVGGHLNTEAFF. This chain links TRBV29-1 with TRBJ1-1, with D possibly TRBD1 on 6 matching bases. This CDR3 is built from 13 residues. Deletions cut 6 bases from V and 0 bases from J, with 11 bases between. The germline gives CDR1 SQVTM, CDR2 ANQGSEA.

The CDR3 DNA follows: TGTGCCAGCACTAGGGAGGGCGGGAAATACGAGCAGTACTTC. It codes for CASTREGGKYEQYF. The rearrangement links TRBV2 to TRBJ2-7; 7 nucleotides align to TRBD2. CDR1 and CDR2 from the germline V gene are SNHLY and FYNNEI. V lost 7 bases and J lost 4; bases outside the gene matches: 10. CDR3 length: 14 residues.

The sample holds one count of this clone. The genes are TRBV9 and TRBJ2-2; D unclear. Trimming removed 4 bases from V and 5 bases from J, with 9 bases in between. From germline, CDR1 is SGDLS and CDR2 YYNGEE. This CDR3 is 13 amino acids long. CDR3 loop: CASSPRRTGELFF. The CDR3 DNA reads as TGTGCCAGCAGCCCCCGCCGGACCGGGGAGCTGTTTTTT. Full variable domain (remainder filled in from reference TRBV9 and TRBJ2-2): DSGVTQTPKHLITATGQRVTLRCSPRSGDLSVYWYQQSLDQGLQFLIQYYNGEERAKGNILERFSAQQFPDLHSELNLSSLELGDSALYFCASSPRRTGELFFGEGSRLTVL.

CDR3: CASSQPSIAGANEKLFF. The CDR3 DNA follows: TGTGCCAGCAGCCAGCCCTCGATCGCAGGCGCTAATGAAAAACTGTTTTTT. The chain employs TRBV3-1 (or the pseudogene TRBV3-2) and TRBJ1-4; D uncertain. The CDR3 runs to 17 residues. The germline V gene encodes CDR1 LGHDT and CDR2 YNNKEL (reference sequence). Trimming took off 3 bases at V and 3 bases at J, with 17 bases between the two ends.

The chain joins TRBV12-5 to TRBJ2-7; 9 bases are a match to TRBD1. This CDR3 has 14 residues. Unmatched junction bases numbered 3, after V lost 6 bases and J lost 0 bases. From germline, CDR1 is LGHNT and CDR2 FRNRAP. As DNA, the CDR3 is TGTGCTAGTGGGGACAGGGGAATCTCCTACGAGCAGTACTTC. Protein product: CASGDRGISYEQYF. Supplemented by reference TRBV12-5 and TRBJ2-7, the full variable domain reads DARVTQTPRHKVTEMGQEVTMRCQPILGHNTVFWYRQTMMQGLELLAYFRNRAPLDDSGMPKDRFSAEMPDATLATLKIQPSEPRDSAVYFCASGDRGISYEQYFGPGTRLTVT.

This clone was observed a few times. V is TRBV12-2 and J is TRBJ2-5; the DNA was not used to check the table's D call, TRBD2. TRBV12-2 is an annotated pseudogene. The CDR3 has 13 residues. The CDR3 DNA follows: TGTGCAAGTCGCTTAGGTAGTCCCGAGACCCAGTACTTC. Its translation: CASRLGSPETQYF.

The chain links TRBV5-1 to TRBJ2-7; no definite D call. This CDR3 region has 15 residues. The V end lost 0 bases, the J end lost 7 bases, and 17 bases lay between the germline ends. CDR1 SGHRS and CDR2 YFSETQ come from the germline V gene. The CDR3 here is CASSLGATTSSEQYF. The DNA for the CDR3 is TGCGCCAGCAGCTTGGGGGCCACCACGTCGTCGGAGCAGTACTTC.

This chain links TRBV11-2 with TRBJ2-3; 14 nucleotides line up with TRBD2. Germline V gene lookup returns CDR1 SGHAT and CDR2 FQNNGV. J gave up 5 bases and V 2 bases, and 3 bases lay outside the gene matches. The CDR3 length is 16 residues. CDR3 loop: CASSLRLAGGGDTQYF. CDR3 nucleotide sequence: TGTGCCAGCAGCTTACGACTAGCGGGGGGGGGAGATACGCAGTATTTT.

The rearrangement uses TRBV27 and TRBJ1-2; TRBD1 is a possible D gene (6 bases). There are 13 residues in the CDR3. CDR1 is MNHEY, CDR2 SMNVEV, per germline (reference sequence). Trimming cost V 3 bases and J 8 bases, with 13 bases left between them. DNA for the CDR3: TGTGCCAGCAGTTTCCTGGGGGCAGTCGGCTACACCTTC. Protein product: CASSFLGAVGYTF.

This chain connects TRBV2 to TRBJ2-2, with D possibly matching TRBD1 (6 bases). V dropped 6 bases and J dropped 2 bases, with 13 bases sitting between them. Germline V gene data show CDR1 as SNHLY and CDR2 as FYNNEI. The CDR3 has 15 residues. In DNA, the CDR3 is TGTGCCAGCAGGGCCGGGACACCTAACACCGGGGAGCTGTTTTTT. This gives the protein CASRAGTPNTGELFF.

The genes are TRBV4-1 and TRBJ1-1, with TRBD1 matching 11 bases. Germline V gene sequence: CDR1 MGHRA, CDR2 YSYEKL. The CDR3 is made up of 14 amino acids. Trimming took 6 bases from V and 6 from J; bases not matched to a gene: 6. The CDR3 DNA is TGCGCCAGCAGAGAAGGACAGGGGGCTTCTGAAGCTTTCTTT. Encoded protein: CASREGQGASEAFF.

The chain combines TRBV18 with TRBJ2-1; tentatively, D is TRBD1 (6 bases). The CDR3 sequence is 16 residues long. Looked up from germline, CDR1 is KGHSH and CDR2 is LQKENI. Deletions cut 1 base from V and 2 bases from J, with 12 bases between. CDR3 sequence reads: CASSPQRGGAYNEQFF. CDR3 DNA: TGTGCCAGCTCACCACAACGTGGGGGCGCCTACAATGAGCAGTTCTTC.

The chain has TRBV30 and TRBJ2-7; 9 nucleotides agree with TRBD1. Germline assignment: CDR1 GTSNPN and CDR2 SVGIG (reference sequence). The junction had 15 bases not matched to a gene; V was cut back by 5 bases and J by 1 base. This CDR3 is 17 amino acids long. The CDR3 loop reads CAWGRGTGKVWSYEQYF. CDR3 in DNA: TGTGCCTGGGGGAGGGGGACAGGGAAGGTTTGGTCCTACGAGCAGTACTTC. Using reference TRBV30 and TRBJ2-7 for the parts outside the CDR3, the full variable domain is SQTIHQWPATLVQPVGSPLSLECTVEGTSNPNLYWYRQAAGRGLQLLFYSVGIGQISSEVPQNLSASRPQDRQFILSSKKLLLSDSGFYLCAWGRGTGKVWSYEQYFGPGTRLTVT.

The rearrangement joins TRBV27 to TRBJ2-7, with D tentatively TRBD1 (5 bases). Germline-derived CDR1 and CDR2 are MNHEY and SMNVEV (reference sequence). V gave up 5 bases and J gave up 2 bases, with 19 bases separating them. The CDR3 runs to 16 residues. The CDR3 DNA reads as TGTGCCAGCAGTCCCTCGGCAGGGTATTACACCTACGAGCAGTACTTC. Its translation: CASSPSAGYYTYEQYF.

The chain couples TRBV7-8 to TRBJ1-5; the D gene is possibly TRBD1 (6 bases). Per germline, CDR1 SGHVS and CDR2 FQNEAQ. V was shortened by 5 bases and J by 4 bases, with 12 bases between the two germline ends. This CDR3 has 14 amino acids. The CDR3 spells CASSLKTGNQPQHF. The DNA for the CDR3 is TGTGCCAGCAGCCTCAAAACAGGGAATCAGCCCCAGCATTTT.

The CDR3 is CATSTLAGGSGYTF. DNA of the CDR3: TGTGCCACCAGCACCCTGGCGGGGGGCTCCGGCTACACCTTC. The genes are TRBV15 and TRBJ1-2, with D possibly being TRBD1 (6 bases). CDR3 size: 14 residues. Germline-derived CDR1 and CDR2 are LNHNV and YYDKDF (reference sequence). Trimming took off 4 bases at V and 8 bases at J, with 17 bases between the two ends.

This clone was seen more than once but under ten times. J is TRBJ1-6 and V is TRBV19; the D gene is possibly TRBD1 (6 bases). Germline CDR1 and CDR2: LNHDA and SQIVND (reference sequence). CDR3 length equals 14 residues. Trimming pared 10 bases from V and 8 bases from J, leaving 18 bases between. CDR3 nucleotide sequence: TGTGCCACCGCCCCGGACAGTACATATTCACCCCTCCACTTT. This sequence encodes CATAPDSTYSPLHF.